This T cell receptor (beta chain) was captured in a study of T cells in Graves' hyperthyroidism and ophthalmopathy. Study context: Peripheral blood samples were taken at initial diagnosis, prior to any treatment. The study, taken as a whole, reports: The majority of expanded thyroid clonotypes above 0.001 also appeared in blood.

Amplified regions were TCR beta CDR3 sequences from RNA transcripts. During a first-round RT-PCR of the TCR CDR3, the HTBI primer set was used. TCRdb reprocessed the multiplex PCR reads via MiXCR and lists one record per CDR3 protein. The table has around 440,000 distinct CDR3 sequences, 15% to 17% seen once; the top ten hold about 14%. Trimming removed 4 bases from V and 3 bases from J, with 18 bases in between. This CDR3 has 16 residues. CDR1 and CDR2 from the germline V gene are MDHEN and SYDVKM. This clonotype was found many times. The antigen remains undetermined. The sequencing input was blood. The receptor's source is a woman aged 18-35 years with Graves' hyperthyroidism. V gene TRBV28 combines with J gene TRBJ1-2; unclear D gene. CDR3 in amino acids: CASSSSHGGGHYGYTF. The CDR3 DNA sequence: TGTGCCAGCAGTTCTTCACACGGAGGAGGACACTATGGCTACACCTTC.